This T cell receptor (beta chain) was captured by sequencing in a study of blood T cell repertoires in COVID-19. V was clipped by 2 bases and J by 6 bases, with 8 bases between them. Per the germline V gene, CDR1 is MNHEY and CDR2 is SMNVEV (reference sequence). The CDR3 covers 13 residues. Sequenced by immunoSEQ multiplex PCR; TCRdb stores in-frame clones only, minus some. The table records over 200,000 clones, approximately 91% of them present only once. The V gene is TRBV27, the J gene TRBJ1-5; no firm D call. The sequenced sample was peripheral blood. This TCR came from a man in his 60s who had recovered from COVID-19. The CDR3 DNA is TGTGCCAGCAGTTTACTGGGGAGTCAGCCCCAGCATTTT. Translating gives CASSLLGSQPQHF.